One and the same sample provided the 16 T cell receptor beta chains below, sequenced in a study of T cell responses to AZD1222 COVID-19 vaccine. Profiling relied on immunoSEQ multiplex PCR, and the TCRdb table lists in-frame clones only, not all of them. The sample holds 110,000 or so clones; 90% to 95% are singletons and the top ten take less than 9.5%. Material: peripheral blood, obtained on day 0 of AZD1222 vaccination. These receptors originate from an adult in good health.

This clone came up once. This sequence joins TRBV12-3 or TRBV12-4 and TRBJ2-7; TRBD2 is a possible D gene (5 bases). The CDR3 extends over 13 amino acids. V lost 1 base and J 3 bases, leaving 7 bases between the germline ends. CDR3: CASSLVGLYEQYF. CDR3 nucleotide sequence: TGTGCCAGCAGTTTAGTCGGACTCTACGAGCAGTACTTC.

CDR3 protein: CASNPANYEQYF. The CDR3 DNA sequence: TGTGCCAGCAACCCGGCTAACTACGAGCAGTACTTC. J is TRBJ2-7 and V is TRBV2; D is ambiguous. The CDR3 has 12 amino acids. CDR1 is SNHLY and CDR2 is FYNNEI in the germline V gene. V lost 7 bases and J 3 bases, leaving 10 bases between the germline ends.

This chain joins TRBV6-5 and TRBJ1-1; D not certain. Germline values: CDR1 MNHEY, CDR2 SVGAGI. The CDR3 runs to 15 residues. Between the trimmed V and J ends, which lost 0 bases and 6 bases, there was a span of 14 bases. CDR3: CASSYSRVEVPEAFF. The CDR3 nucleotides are TGTGCCAGCAGTTACTCTAGGGTCGAGGTCCCTGAAGCTTTCTTT.

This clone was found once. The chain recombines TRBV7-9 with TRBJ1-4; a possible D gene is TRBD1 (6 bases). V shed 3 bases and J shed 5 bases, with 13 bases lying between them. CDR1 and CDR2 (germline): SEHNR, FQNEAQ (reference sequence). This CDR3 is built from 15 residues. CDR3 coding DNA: TGTGCCAGCAGCTTCGTCAGGGGCAGGAATGAAAAACTGTTTTTT. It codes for CASSFVRGRNEKLFF.

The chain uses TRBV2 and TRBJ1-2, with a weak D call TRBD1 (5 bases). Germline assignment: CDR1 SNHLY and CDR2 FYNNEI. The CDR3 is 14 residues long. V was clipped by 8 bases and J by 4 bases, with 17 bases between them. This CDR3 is CASGASSLGYGYTF. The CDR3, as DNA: TGTGCCAGCGGGGCAAGTTCGTTAGGCTATGGCTACACCTTC.

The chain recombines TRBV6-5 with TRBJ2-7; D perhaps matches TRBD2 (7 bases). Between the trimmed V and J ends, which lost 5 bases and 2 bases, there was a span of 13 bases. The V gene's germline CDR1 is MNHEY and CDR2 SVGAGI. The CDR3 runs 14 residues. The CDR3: CASSRGGDTYEQYF. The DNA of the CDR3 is TGTGCCAGCAGTAGGGGGGGGGATACCTACGAGCAGTACTTC.

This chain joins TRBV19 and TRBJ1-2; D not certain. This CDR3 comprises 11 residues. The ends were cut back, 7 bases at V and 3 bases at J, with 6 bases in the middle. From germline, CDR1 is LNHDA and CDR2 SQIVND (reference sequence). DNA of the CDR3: TGTGCCAGTACTACAGACTATGGCTACACCTTC. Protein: CASTTDYGYTF. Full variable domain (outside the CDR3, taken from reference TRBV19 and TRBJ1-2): DGGITQSPKYLFRKEGQNVTLSCEQNLNHDAMYWYRQDPGQGLRLIYYSQIVNDFQKGDIAEGYSVSREKKESFPLTVTSAQKNPTAFYLCASTTDYGYTFGSGTRLTVV.

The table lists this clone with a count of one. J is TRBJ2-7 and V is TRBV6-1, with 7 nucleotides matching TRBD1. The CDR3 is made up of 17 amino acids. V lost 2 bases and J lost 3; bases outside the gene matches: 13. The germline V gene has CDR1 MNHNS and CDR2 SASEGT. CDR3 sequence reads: CASSEPGTALGNYEQYF. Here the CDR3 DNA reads TGTGCCAGCAGTGAACCCGGGACAGCCCTAGGGAACTACGAGCAGTACTTC.

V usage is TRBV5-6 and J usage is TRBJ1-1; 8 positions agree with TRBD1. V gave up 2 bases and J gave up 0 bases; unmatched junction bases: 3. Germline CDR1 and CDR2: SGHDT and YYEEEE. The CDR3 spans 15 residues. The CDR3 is CASSFQDRVNTEAFF. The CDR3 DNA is TGTGCCAGCAGCTTCCAGGACAGGGTGAACACTGAAGCTTTCTTT.

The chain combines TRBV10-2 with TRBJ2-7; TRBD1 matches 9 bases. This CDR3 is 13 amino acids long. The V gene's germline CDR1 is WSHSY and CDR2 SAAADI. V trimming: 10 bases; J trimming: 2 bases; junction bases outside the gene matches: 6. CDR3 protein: CATTGTGTYEQYF. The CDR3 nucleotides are TGCGCCACCACCGGGACAGGGACCTACGAGCAGTACTTC.

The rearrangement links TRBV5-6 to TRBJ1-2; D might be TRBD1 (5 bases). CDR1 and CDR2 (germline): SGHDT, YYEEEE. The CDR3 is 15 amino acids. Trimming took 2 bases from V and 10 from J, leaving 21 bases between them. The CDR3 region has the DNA TGTGCCAGCAGCTTCCTGGACACAAGTCGCGAGGACTACACCTTC. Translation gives CASSFLDTSREDYTF.

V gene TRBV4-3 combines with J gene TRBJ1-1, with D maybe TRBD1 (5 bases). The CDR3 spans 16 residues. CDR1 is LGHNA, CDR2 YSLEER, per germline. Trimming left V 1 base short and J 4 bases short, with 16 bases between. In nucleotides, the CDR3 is TGCGCCAGCAGCCAAGGGGCCAGGGCGGTCGGCACTGAAGCTTTCTTT. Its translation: CASSQGARAVGTEAFF.

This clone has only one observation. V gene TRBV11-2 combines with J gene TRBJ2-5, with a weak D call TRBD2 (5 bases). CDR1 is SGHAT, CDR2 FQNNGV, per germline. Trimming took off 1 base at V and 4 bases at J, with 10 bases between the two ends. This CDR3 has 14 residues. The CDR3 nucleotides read TGTGCCAGCAGCTTAGCCGCTAGCCCAGAGACCCAGTACTTC. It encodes CASSLAASPETQYF.

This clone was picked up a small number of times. The CDR3 reads CASSARGQGDTEAFF. The CDR3 DNA sequence: TGTGCCAGCAGTGCCCGGGGACAGGGGGACACTGAAGCTTTCTTT. J is TRBJ1-1 and V is TRBV2, with 11 bases matching TRBD1. This CDR3 spans 15 amino acids. Germline CDR1 SNHLY, CDR2 FYNNEI. Unmatched junction bases numbered 4, after V lost 4 bases and J lost 3 bases. The whole variable domain, filled in from reference TRBV2 and TRBJ1-1, reads EPEVTQTPSHQVTQMGQEVILRCVPISNHLYFYWYRQILGQKVEFLVSFYNNEISEKSEIFDDQFSVERPDGSNFTLKIRSTKLEDSAMYFCASSARGQGDTEAFFGQGTRLTVV.

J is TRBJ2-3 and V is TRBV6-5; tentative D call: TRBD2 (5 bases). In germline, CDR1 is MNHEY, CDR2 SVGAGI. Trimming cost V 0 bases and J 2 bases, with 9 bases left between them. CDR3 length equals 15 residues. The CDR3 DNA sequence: TGTGCCAGCAGTTACTCATTGGGAGCCACAGATACGCAGTATTTT. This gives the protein CASSYSLGATDTQYF.

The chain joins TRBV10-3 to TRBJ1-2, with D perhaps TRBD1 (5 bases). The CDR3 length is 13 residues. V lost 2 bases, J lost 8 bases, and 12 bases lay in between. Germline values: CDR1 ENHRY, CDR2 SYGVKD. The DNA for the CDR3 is TGTGCCATCAGTGAGCGGCAGGGCGACGGCTACACCTTC. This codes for CAISERQGDGYTF.